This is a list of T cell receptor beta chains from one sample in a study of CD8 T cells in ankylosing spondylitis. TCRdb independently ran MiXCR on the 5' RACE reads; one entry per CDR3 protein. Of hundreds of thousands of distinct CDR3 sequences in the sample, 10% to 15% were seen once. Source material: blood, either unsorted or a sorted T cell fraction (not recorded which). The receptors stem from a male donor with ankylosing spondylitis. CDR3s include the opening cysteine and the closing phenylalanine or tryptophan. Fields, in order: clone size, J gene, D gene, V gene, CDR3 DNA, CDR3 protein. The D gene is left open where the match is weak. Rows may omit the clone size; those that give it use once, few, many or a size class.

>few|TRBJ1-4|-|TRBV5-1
TGCGCCAGCAGCTTGGGTGGTTCGGCAGACTACACTAATGAAAAACTGTTTTTT
CASSLGGSADYTNEKLFF
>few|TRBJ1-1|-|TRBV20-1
TGCAGTGCTAGATCCCCAGGGGCGGGTGAAGCTTTCTTT
CSARSPGAGEAFF
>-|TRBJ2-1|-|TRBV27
TGTGCCGTGGGACGCAGCTCCTACAATGAGCAGTTCTTC
CAVGRSSYNEQFF
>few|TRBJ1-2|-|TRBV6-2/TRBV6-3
TGTGCCAGTACCAGGTCTTCCGGGGGATTTAACTATGGCTACACCTTC
CASTRSSGGFNYGYTF
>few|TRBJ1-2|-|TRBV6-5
TGTGCCAGCAGTTACGGCATCGGACAGAACTATGGCTACACCTTC
CASSYGIGQNYGYTF
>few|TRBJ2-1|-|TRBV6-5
TGTGCCAGCAGTTACACCTACAGGGAGAGTGAGCAGTTCTTC
CASSYTYRESEQFF
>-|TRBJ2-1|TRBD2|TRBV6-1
TGTGCCAGCAGCCACCTAGCGGGGGGTATAAATGAGCAGTTCTTC
CASSHLAGGINEQFF
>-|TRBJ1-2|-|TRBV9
TGTGCCAGCAGCGTACAGTCGGAGCCCGGTCCTGAGGGCTACACCTTC
CASSVQSEPGPEGYTF
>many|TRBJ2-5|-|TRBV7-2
TGTGCCAGCAGCCTGGAGCGGGCGGGGACCCAGTACTTC
CASSLERAGTQYF
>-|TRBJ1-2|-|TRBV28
TGTGCCAGCAGTTTGAGCTGGGCGCGGAGGGACTATGGCTACACCTTC
CASSLSWARRDYGYTF
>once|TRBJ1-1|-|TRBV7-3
TGTGCCAGCAGCATCGGGCCAAGGGGGACTGAAGCTTTCTTT
CASSIGPRGTEAFF
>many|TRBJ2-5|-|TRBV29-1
TGCAGCGTTGATATCCCGGCCACCTCCGAGACCCAGTACTTC
CSVDIPATSETQYF
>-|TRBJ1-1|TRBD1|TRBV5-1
TGCGCCAGCAGCCGATCCCAGGGGGCGATCACTGAAGCTTTCTTT
CASSRSQGAITEAFF
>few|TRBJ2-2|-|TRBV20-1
TGCAGTGCTCCGAATAACACCGGGGAGCTGTTTTTT
CSAPNNTGELFF
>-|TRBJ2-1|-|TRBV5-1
TGCGCCAGCAGTTCCGACAGGCTGACACTCAATGAGCAGTTCTTC
CASSSDRLTLNEQFF
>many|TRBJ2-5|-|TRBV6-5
TGTGCCAGCAGTTACTTCGCGGGAGAGACCCAGTACTTC
CASSYFAGETQYF
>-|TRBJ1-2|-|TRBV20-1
TGCAGTGCTAGGGCGGGACAAATCTATGGCTACACCTTC
CSARAGQIYGYTF
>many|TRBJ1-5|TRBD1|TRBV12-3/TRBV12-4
TGTGCCAGCAGTTTACGAACAGGGGACGAGCCCCAGCATTTT
CASSLRTGDEPQHF
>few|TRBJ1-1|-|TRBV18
TGTGCCAGCTCACCAACACCGTACCAAAACACTGAAGCTTTCTTT
CASSPTPYQNTEAFF
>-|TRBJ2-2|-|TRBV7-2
TGTGCCAGCAGCTTAGGGCGCATTTTCACCGGGGAGCTGTTTTTT
CASSLGRIFTGELFF
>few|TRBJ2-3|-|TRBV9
TGTGCCAGCAGCGTAGGAGGCTCAGATACGCAGTATTTT
CASSVGGSDTQYF
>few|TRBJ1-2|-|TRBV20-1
TGCAGTGCTACCCCAGGGGCCGTGGTCTATGGCTACACCTTC
CSATPGAVVYGYTF
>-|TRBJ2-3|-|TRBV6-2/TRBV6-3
TGTGCCAGCAACTTAATGAAGGGGTCAGATACGCAGTATTTT
CASNLMKGSDTQYF
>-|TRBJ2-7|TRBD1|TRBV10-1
TGCGCCAGCAGTGAAAGGGACAGCCACGAGCAGTACTTC
CASSERDSHEQYF
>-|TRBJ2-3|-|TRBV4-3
TGCCCCAGCAGCCACCTCACCCCGGGGGGCTCTAGCACAGATACGCAGTATTTT
CPSSHLTPGGSSTDTQYF
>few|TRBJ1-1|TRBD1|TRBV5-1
TGCGCCAGCAGCAGGGACAGGGGATTCACTGAAGCTTTCTTT
CASSRDRGFTEAFF
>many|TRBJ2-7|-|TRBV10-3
TGTGCCATCAGTGAGGGAGGACATAGCTCCTACGAGCAGTACTTC
CAISEGGHSSYEQYF
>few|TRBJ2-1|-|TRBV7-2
TGTGCCAGCAGCTTAGCGCTTGGGGGGGGGCGAACCTACAATGAGCAGTTCTTC
CASSLALGGGRTYNEQFF
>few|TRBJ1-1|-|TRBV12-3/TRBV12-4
TGTGCCAGCAGTTTGAGGTCCAGGGCGAACACTGAAGCTTTCTTT
CASSLRSRANTEAFF
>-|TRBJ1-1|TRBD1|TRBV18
TGTGCCAGCTCAATACGGGACAGGTTGGGACCGAGCTTT
CASSIRDRLGPSF
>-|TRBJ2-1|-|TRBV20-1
TGCAGTGCTAGTATGAGGGCCGGCTACAATGAGCAGTTCTTC
CSASMRAGYNEQFF
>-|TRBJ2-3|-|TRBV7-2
TGTGCCAGCAGCACTCAGAGGTTAAACACAGATACGCAGTATTTT
CASSTQRLNTDTQYF
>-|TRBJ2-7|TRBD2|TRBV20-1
TGCAGTGCTAGAGATGGGGGGACTAGCTCCCACGAGCAGTACTTC
CSARDGGTSSHEQYF
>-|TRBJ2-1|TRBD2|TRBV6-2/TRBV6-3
TGTGCCAGCAGCCTGGGACTAGCGGGAGGAGGAGGGCAGTTCTTC
CASSLGLAGGGGQFF
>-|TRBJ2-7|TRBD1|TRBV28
TGTGCCATCCAAGGGTGGACAGGCTACGAGCAGTACTTC
CAIQGWTGYEQYF
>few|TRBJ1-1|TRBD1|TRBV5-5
TGTGCCAGCGCTGGGAGGGGGCCCTCTGAAGCTTTCTTT
CASAGRGPSEAFF
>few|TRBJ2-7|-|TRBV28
TGTGCCAGCAGTTCCCCGACCCGAGGGGGGCTCGAGCAGTACTTC
CASSSPTRGGLEQYF
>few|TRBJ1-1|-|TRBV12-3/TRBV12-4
TGTGCCAGCAGTCCCTGGGTGAACACTGAAGCTTTCTTT
CASSPWVNTEAFF
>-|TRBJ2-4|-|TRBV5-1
TGCGCCAGCAGCTTGAGGGGGGGAATTCTAGCCAAAAACATTCAGTACTTC
CASSLRGGILAKNIQYF
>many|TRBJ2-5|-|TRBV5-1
TGCGCCAGCAGCAGGAGGGCGACCACGTACCAAGAGACCCAGTACTTC
CASSRRATTYQETQYF
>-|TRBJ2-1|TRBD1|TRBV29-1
TGCAGCGTTCTTCCGGGACAGGGCCCCAATGAGCAGTTCTTC
CSVLPGQGPNEQFF
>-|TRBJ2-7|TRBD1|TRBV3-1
TGTGCCAGCAGCCGAAGTGGGGGACAGGGGGCGAGAGAGCAGTACTTC
CASSRSGGQGAREQYF
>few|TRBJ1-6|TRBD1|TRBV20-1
TGCAGTGCTCCGAAAGGACAGGGGTATAATTCACCCCTCCACTTT
CSAPKGQGYNSPLHF
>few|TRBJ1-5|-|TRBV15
TGTGCCACCCGCAGGGTTCGGGATCAGCCCCAGCATTTT
CATRRVRDQPQHF
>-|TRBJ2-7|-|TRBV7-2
TGTGCCAGCAGCTTAGCTTTATGGGGAGACGAGCAGTACTTC
CASSLALWGDEQYF
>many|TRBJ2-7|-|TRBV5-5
TGTGCCAGCAGCTTGTTCCAGCCCTACGAGCAGTACTTC
CASSLFQPYEQYF
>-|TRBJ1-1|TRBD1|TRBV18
TGTGCCAGCTCACCACCAGGGGGCGCGGGGGTCGGCACTGAAGCTTTCTTT
CASSPPGGAGVGTEAFF
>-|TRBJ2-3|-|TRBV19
TGTGCCAGTAGTATAAGGATCACAGATACGCAGTATTTT
CASSIRITDTQYF
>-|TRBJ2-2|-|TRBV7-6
TGTGCCAGCAGCTTAGCCCGTGTGAACACCGGGGAGCTGTTTTTT
CASSLARVNTGELFF
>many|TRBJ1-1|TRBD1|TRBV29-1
TGCAGCGCGATGGGACAGGAGCACACTGAAGCTTTCTTT
CSAMGQEHTEAFF
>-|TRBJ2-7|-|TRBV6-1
TGTGCCAGCAGTAAAGGGACAACATACGAGCAGTACTTC
CASSKGTTYEQYF
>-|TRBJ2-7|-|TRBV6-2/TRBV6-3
TGTGCCAGCAGGGACACTTTCTACGAGCAGTACTTC
CASRDTFYEQYF
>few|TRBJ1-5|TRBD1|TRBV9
TGTGCCAGCAGCCTCAGGGGGGATAGCAATCAGCCCCAGCATTTT
CASSLRGDSNQPQHF
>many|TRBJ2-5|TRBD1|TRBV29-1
TGCAGCGTTGAAGCCGGGACAGGGGAAGAGACCCAGTACTTC
CSVEAGTGEETQYF
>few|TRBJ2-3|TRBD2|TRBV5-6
TGTGCCAGCAGCTTGACAGGACTAGCGGCTCCGGATACGCAGTATTTT
CASSLTGLAAPDTQYF
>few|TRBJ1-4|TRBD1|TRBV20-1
TGCAGTGCCCAGACAGGGTTAAATGAAAAACTGTTTTTT
CSAQTGLNEKLFF
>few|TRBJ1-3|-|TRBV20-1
TGCAGTGCTCTCCCTTACAGGGCCTCTGGAAACACCATATATTTT
CSALPYRASGNTIYF
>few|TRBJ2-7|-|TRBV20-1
TGCAGTGCTAGAGTCATTAGCGGTTACGAGCAGTACTTC
CSARVISGYEQYF
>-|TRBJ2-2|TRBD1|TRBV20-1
TGCAGTGCTAGAGATCAAAGGACAGGGGGCGGCGGGGAGCTGTTTTTT
CSARDQRTGGGGELFF
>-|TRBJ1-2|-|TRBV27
TGTGCCAGCACCCGGGGGGAGATTAACTATGGCTACACCTTC
CASTRGEINYGYTF